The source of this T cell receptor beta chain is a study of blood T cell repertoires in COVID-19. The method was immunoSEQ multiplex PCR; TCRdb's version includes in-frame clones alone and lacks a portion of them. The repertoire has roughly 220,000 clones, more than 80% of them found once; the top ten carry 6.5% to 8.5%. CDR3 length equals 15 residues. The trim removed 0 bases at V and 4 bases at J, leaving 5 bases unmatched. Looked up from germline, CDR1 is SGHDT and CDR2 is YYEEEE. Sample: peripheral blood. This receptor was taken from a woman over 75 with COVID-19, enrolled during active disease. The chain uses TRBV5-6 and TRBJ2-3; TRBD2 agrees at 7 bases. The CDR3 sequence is CASSLAGRMADTQYF. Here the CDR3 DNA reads TGTGCCAGCAGCTTGGCCGGGAGGATGGCAGATACGCAGTATTTT.